The 2 T cell receptor beta chains given below trace back to one sample, sequenced in a study of T cell responses to AZD1222 COVID-19 vaccine (dated by TCRdb to about 2021). The meaning of the sample's time point label: baseline before first vaccination. Library preparation was by the immunoSEQ multiplex PCR assay. TCRdb retrieved this table from immuneACCESS and kept in-frame rearrangements only. Not all clones are present; in checked studies, unresolved V genes account for under half, and no reason is known for the remainder. The sample contains about 120,000 clones, around 91% of them found a single time. Together, the top ten hold 3.1% of the sample. This specimen was peripheral blood, taken on day 0 of AZD1222 vaccination. Receptor source: an adult in good health.

The chain carries TRBV25-1 and TRBJ1-6, with 9 bases identical to TRBD1. This CDR3 spans 17 amino acids. Germline-derived CDR1 and CDR2 are MGHDK and SYGVNS. V shed 1 base and J 15 bases; nucleotides not matched to a gene: 16. The chain's CDR3 is CASSESSGTGFPHLLHF. CDR3 sequence (DNA): TGTGCCAGCAGTGAATCGTCCGGGACAGGGTTCCCCCATCTCCTCCACTTT.

This clone has just one count. The rearrangement links TRBV5-1 to TRBJ1-2; D gene uncertain. Trimming removed 7 bases from V and 1 base from J, with 11 bases in between. Per the germline V gene, CDR1 is SGHRS and CDR2 is YFSETQ. The CDR3 is 13 amino acids. The CDR3 nucleotides read TGCGCCAGCGCCCCAGAACTTAACTATGGCTACACCTTC. Amino acid sequence: CASAPELNYGYTF.